The entry that follows covers one T cell receptor beta chain sequence. What it binds is unknown. This CDR3 has 14 amino acids. With 7 bases clipped from V and 2 bases from J, the junction kept 7 bases outside the gene matches. CDR1 is SEHNR, CDR2 FQNEAQ, per germline (reference sequence). A second PCR of roughly 7 to 11 cycles used a sample-barcoded 5' primer and a J-beta primer mix. Template switching added a 12-random-nucleotide identifier to every cDNA molecule. Paired-end reads containing CDR3 totaled no fewer than 2.5 million for each sample. TCRdb re-derived calls from the 5' RACE reads in MiXCR, one entry per CDR3 protein. This sample has 920,000 or so distinct CDR3 sequences, with more than 35% found just once. The data stem from a study of blood T cells in healthy people across ages. The authors isolated at least 6 million PBMCs per sample. General study points: Greater diversity and more naive CD4+ cells were seen in long-lived donors than in aged donors.

The origin of this receptor is an older woman in good health. Sequenced sample: blood. The chain has TRBV7-9 and TRBJ2-7; 8 nucleotides line up with TRBD1. CDR3 nucleotide sequence: TGTGCCAGCACCCTACAGGGGGTGACCTACGAGCAGTACTTC. Encoded protein: CASTLQGVTYEQYF. The full variable domain, rest sourced from reference TRBV7-9 and TRBJ2-7, is DTGVSQNPRHKITKRGQNVTFRCDPISEHNRLYWYRQTLGQGPEFLTYFQNEAQLEKSRLLSDRFSAERPKGSFSTLEIQRTEQGDSAMYLCASTLQGVTYEQYFGPGTRLTVT.